Described below is a single TCR beta chain sequence and its context. The table came from immunoSEQ multiplex PCR; TCRdb's copy has only in-frame clones and leaves some out. The sample lists 90,000 to 100,000 clones, approximately 92% occurring once. This entry is derived from a study of T cell changes during pregnancy in multiple sclerosis. Germline assignment: CDR1 KGHSH and CDR2 LQKENI. V lost 8 bases to trimming and J lost 1 base, with 9 bases between them. The CDR3 extends over 13 amino acids. This chain connects TRBV18 to TRBJ1-5; D remains ambiguous. This clonotype originated in a female donor with multiple sclerosis, enrolled in a pregnancy study. The sequenced sample was peripheral blood, obtained in the first trimester of pregnancy. This CDR3 reads CASQLGSNQPQHF. CDR3 in DNA: TGTGCCAGCCAGCTAGGAAGCAATCAGCCCCAGCATTTT.